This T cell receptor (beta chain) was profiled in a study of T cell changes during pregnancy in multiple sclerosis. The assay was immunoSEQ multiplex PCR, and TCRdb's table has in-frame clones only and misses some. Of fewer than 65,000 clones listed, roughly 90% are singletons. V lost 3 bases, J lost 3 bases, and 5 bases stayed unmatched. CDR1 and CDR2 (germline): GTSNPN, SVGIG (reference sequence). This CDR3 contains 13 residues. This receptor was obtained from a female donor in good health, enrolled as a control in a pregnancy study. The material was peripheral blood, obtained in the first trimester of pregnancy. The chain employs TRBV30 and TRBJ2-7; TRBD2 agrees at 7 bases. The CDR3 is CAWSRRGDYEQYF. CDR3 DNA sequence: TGTGCCTGGAGCCGTCGGGGGGACTACGAGCAGTACTTC. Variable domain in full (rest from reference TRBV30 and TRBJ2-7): SQTIHQWPATLVQPVGSPLSLECTVEGTSNPNLYWYRQAAGRGLQLLFYSVGIGQISSEVPQNLSASRPQDRQFILSSKKLLLSDSGFYLCAWSRRGDYEQYFGPGTRLTVT.